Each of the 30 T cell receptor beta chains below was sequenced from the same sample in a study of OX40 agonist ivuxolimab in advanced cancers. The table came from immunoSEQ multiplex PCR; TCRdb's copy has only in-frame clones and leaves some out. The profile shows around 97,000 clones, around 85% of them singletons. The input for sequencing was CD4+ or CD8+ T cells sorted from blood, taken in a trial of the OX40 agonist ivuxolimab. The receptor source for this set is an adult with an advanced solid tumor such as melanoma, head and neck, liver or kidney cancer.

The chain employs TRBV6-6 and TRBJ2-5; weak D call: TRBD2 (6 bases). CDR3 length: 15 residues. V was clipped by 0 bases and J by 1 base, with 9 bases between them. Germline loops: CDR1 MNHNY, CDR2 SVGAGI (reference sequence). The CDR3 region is CASSYSAGSQETQYF. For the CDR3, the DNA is TGTGCCAGCAGTTACTCTGCGGGGAGCCAAGAGACCCAGTACTTC.

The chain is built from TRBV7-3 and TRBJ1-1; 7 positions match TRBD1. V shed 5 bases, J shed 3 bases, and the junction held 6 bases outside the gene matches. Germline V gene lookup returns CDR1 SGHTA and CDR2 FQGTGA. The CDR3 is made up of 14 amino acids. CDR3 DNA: TGTGCCAGCAGCCCAGGGGGGGCGCACACTGAAGCTTTCTTT. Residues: CASSPGGAHTEAFF.

This CDR3 reads CASSGGPAYEQYF. The CDR3 bases are TGTGCCAGCAGCGGGGGACCAGCCTACGAGCAGTACTTC. The genes are TRBV9 and TRBJ2-7; D tentatively fits TRBD1 or TRBD2 (5 bases each). CDR1 is SGDLS, CDR2 YYNGEE, per germline. V lost 3 bases to trimming and J lost 2 bases, with 9 bases between them. This CDR3 has 13 residues.

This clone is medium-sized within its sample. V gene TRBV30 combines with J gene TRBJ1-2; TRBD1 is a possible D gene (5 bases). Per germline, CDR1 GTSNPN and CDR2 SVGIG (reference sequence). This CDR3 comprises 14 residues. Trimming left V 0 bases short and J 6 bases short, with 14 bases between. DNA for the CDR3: TGTGCCTGGAGTGTTAGACTCCGGGGCGATGGCTACACCTTC. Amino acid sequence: CAWSVRLRGDGYTF. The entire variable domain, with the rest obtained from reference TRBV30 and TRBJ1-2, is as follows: SQTIHQWPATLVQPVGSPLSLECTVEGTSNPNLYWYRQAAGRGLQLLFYSVGIGQISSEVPQNLSASRPQDRQFILSSKKLLLSDSGFYLCAWSVRLRGDGYTFGSGTRLTVV.

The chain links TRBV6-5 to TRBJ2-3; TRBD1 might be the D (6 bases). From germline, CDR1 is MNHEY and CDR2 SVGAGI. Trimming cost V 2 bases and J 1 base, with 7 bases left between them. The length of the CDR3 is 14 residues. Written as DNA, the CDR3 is TGTGCCAGCAGTTACGCAGGGGGCACAGATACGCAGTATTTT. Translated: CASSYAGGTDTQYF.

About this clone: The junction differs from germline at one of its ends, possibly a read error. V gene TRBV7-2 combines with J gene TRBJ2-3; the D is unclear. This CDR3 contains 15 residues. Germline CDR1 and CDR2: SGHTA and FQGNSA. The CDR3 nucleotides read TGTGCCAGCAGGTTAGACGGGTCTAGCACAGATACGCAGTATTTT. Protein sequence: CASRLDGSSTDTQYF.

CDR3 loop: CASSLTANTEAFF. The CDR3 region has the DNA TGTGCCAGCAGCTTGACAGCCAACACTGAAGCTTTCTTT. This chain connects TRBV5-4 to TRBJ1-1; no reliable D call. Germline CDR1 and CDR2: SGHNT and YYREEE (reference sequence). The CDR3 spans 13 residues. V lost 1 base and J lost 2, with 6 bases in between.

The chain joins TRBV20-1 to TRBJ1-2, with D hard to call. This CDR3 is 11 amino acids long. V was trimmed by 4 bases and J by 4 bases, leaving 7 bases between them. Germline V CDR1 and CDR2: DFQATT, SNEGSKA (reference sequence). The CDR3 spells CSANPGYGYTF. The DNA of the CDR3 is TGCAGTGCTAATCCCGGCTATGGCTACACCTTC.

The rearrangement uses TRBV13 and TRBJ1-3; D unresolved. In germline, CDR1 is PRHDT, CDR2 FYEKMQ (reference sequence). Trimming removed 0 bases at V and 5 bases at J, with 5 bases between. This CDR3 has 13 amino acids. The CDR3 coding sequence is TGTGCCAGCAGCTTAGGCCGGCGAAACACCATATATTTT. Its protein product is CASSLGRRNTIYF.

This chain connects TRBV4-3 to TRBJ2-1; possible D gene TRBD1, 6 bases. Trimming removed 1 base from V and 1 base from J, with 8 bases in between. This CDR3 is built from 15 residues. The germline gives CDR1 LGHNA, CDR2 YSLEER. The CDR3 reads CASSQGQASYNEQFF. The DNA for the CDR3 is TGCGCCAGCAGCCAAGGACAGGCGTCCTACAATGAGCAGTTCTTC.

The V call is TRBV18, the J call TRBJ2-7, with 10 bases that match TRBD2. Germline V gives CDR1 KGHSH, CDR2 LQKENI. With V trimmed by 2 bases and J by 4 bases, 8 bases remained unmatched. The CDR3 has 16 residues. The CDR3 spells CASSPETSGRSYEQYF. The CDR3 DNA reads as TGTGCCAGCTCACCAGAGACTAGCGGGCGGAGTTACGAGCAGTACTTC.

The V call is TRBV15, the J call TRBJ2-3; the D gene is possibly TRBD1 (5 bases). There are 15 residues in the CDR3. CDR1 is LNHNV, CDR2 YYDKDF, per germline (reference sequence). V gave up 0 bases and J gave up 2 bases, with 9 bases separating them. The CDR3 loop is CATSRDQGPTDTQYF. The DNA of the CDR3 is TGTGCCACCAGCAGAGATCAGGGTCCCACAGATACGCAGTATTTT.

The chain's CDR3 is CASTGGNTGELFF. As DNA, the CDR3 is TGTGCCAGCACGGGGGGCAACACCGGGGAGCTGTTTTTT. This rearrangement joins TRBV6-5 to TRBJ2-2; D might be TRBD2 (7 bases). The CDR3 sequence is 13 residues long. Germline V CDR1 and CDR2: MNHEY, SVGAGI. V dropped 7 bases and J dropped 2 bases, with 8 bases sitting between them.

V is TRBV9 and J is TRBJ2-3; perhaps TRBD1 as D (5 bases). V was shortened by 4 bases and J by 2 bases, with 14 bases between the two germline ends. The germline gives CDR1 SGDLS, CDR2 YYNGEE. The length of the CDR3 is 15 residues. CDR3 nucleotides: TGTGCCAGCAGCCTCGCTGACAGATTCACAGATACGCAGTATTTT. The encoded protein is CASSLADRFTDTQYF.

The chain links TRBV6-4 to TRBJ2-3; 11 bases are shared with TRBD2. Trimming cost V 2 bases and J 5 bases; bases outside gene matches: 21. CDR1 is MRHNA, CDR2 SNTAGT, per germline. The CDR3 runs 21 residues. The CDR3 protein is CASSDPSPSGRLLWVIDTQYF. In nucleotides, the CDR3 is TGTGCCAGCAGTGACCCCAGTCCTAGCGGGAGGCTCCTATGGGTTATAGATACGCAGTATTTT.

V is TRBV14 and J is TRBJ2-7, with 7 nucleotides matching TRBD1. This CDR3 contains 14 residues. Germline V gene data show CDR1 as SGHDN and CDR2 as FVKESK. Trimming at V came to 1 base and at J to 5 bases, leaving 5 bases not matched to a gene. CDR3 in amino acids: CASSQARGRHEQYF. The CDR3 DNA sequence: TGTGCCAGCAGCCAAGCCAGGGGGAGACACGAGCAGTACTTC.

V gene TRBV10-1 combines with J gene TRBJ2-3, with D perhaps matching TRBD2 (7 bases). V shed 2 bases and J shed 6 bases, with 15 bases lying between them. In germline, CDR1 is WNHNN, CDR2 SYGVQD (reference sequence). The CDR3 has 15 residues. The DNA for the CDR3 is TGCGCCAGCAGTGAGAGGAGGGGGGGCCTTGATACGCAGTATTTT. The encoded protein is CASSERRGGLDTQYF.

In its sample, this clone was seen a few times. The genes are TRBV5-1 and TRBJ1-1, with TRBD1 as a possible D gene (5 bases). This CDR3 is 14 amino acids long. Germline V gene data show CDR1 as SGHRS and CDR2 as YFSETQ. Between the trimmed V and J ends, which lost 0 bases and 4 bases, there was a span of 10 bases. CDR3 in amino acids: CASSLAGQPTEAFF. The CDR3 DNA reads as TGCGCCAGCAGCTTGGCGGGGCAACCCACTGAAGCTTTCTTT.

CDR3 bases: TGTGCCAGCAGTGAAGCCCGGCAGGGCTATGGCTACACCTTC. Protein sequence: CASSEARQGYGYTF. The chain is built from TRBV2 and TRBJ1-2; a weak D match, TRBD1 (5 bases). The CDR3 covers 14 residues. Germline CDR1 SNHLY, CDR2 FYNNEI. The V end lost 0 bases, the J end lost 4 bases, and 9 bases lay between the germline ends.

The CDR3: CASSRIPTDTQYF. Here the CDR3 DNA reads TGTGCCAGCTCACGGATCCCAACAGATACGCAGTATTTT. This sequence joins TRBV18 and TRBJ2-3; no firm D call. V lost 4 bases and J 3 bases, leaving 8 bases between the germline ends. The germline CDR1 and CDR2 sequences are KGHSH and LQKENI. The CDR3 is 13 residues long.

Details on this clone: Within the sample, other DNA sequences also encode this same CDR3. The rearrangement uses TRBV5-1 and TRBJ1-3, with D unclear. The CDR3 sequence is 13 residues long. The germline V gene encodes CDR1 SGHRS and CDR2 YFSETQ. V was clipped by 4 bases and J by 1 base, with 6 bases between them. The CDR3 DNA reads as TGCGCCAGCAGCCGTGAATCTGGAAACACCATATATTTT. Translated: CASSRESGNTIYF.

CDR3 sequence (DNA): TGTGCCAGCAGCCGAACCCCGACAGGGACCGGAGATGGCTACACCTTC. Amino acids: CASSRTPTGTGDGYTF. This rearrangement joins TRBV6-6 to TRBJ1-2; 7 nucleotides match TRBD1. V was pared by 6 bases and J by 6 bases, with 16 bases of the junction left unmatched. The CDR3 runs 16 residues. CDR1 MNHNY and CDR2 SVGAGI come from the germline V gene (reference sequence).

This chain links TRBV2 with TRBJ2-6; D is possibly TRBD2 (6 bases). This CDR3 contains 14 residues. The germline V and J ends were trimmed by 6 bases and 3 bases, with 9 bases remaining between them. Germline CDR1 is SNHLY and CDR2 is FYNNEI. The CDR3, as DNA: TGTGCCAGCAGGAGGGACTTTGGGGCCAACGTCCTGACTTTC. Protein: CASRRDFGANVLTF.

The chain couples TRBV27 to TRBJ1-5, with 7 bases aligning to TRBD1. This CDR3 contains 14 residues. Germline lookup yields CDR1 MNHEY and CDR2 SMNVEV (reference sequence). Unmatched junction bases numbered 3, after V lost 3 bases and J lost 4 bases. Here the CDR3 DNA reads TGTGCCAGCAGTTTCCGACAGGGAAATCAGCCCCAGCATTTT. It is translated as CASSFRQGNQPQHF.

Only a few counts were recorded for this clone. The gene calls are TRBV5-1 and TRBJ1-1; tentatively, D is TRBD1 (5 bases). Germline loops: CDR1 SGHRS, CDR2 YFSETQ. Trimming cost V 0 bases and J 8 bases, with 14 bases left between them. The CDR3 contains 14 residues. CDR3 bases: TGCGCCAGCAGCTTGGAGCGGGGCCTCGGGGAAGCTTTCTTT. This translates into CASSLERGLGEAFF.

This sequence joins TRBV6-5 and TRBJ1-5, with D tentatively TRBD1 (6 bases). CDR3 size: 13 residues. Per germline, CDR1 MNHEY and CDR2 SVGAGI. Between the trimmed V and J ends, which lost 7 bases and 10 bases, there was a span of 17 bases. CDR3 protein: CASTPGADRPQHF. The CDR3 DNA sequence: TGTGCCAGCACCCCCGGCGCGGACAGACCCCAGCATTTT.

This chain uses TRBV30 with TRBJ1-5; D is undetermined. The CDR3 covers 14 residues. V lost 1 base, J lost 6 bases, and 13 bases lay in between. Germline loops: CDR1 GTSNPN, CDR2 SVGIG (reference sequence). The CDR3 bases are TGTGCCTGGAGTGACGGACCGCCAGGTCAGCCCCAGCATTTT. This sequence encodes CAWSDGPPGQPQHF.

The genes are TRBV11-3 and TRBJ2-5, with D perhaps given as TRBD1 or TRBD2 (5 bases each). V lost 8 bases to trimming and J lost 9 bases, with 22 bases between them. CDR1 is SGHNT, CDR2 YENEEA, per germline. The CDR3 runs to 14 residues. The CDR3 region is CASSGASRARAQYF. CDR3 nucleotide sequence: TGTGCCAGCTCTGGGGCTAGCAGGGCGCGGGCCCAGTACTTC. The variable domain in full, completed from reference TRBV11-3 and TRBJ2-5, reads EAGVVQSPRYKIIEKKQPVAFWCNPISGHNTLYWYLQNLGQGPELLIRYENEEAVDDSQLPKDRFSAERLKGVDSTLKIQPAELGDSAVYLCASSGASRARAQYFGPGTRLLVL.

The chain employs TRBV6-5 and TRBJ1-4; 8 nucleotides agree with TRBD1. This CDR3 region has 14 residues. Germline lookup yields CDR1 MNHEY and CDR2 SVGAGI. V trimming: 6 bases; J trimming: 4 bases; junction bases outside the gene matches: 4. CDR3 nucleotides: TGTGCCAGCAGAATCACAGGGGGTAATGAAAAACTGTTTTTT. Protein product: CASRITGGNEKLFF.

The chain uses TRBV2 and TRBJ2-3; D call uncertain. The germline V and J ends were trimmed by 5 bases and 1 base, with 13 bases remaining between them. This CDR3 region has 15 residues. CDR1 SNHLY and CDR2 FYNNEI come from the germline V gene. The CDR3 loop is CASSSTPLGTDTQYF. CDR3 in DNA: TGTGCCAGCAGTAGCACCCCGCTAGGCACAGATACGCAGTATTTT.